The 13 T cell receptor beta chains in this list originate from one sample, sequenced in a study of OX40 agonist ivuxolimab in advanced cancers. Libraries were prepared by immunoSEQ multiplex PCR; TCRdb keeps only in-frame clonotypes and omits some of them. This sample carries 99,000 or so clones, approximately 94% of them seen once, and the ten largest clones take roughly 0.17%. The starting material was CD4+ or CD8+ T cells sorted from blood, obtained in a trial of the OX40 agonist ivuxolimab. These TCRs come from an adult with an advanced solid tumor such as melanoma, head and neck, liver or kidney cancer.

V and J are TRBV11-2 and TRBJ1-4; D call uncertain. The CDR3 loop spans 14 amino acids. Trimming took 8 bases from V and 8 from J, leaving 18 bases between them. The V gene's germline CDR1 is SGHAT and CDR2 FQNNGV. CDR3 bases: TGTGCCAGCGGCGGCGGCCCGGCGAGAGAAAAACTGTTTTTT. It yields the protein CASGGGPAREKLFF.

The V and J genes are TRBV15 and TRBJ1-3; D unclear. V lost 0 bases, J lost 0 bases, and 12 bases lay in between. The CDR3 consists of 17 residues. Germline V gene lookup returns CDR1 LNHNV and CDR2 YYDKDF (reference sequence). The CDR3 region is CATSRDPRTVSGNTIYF. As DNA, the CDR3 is TGTGCCACCAGCAGAGACCCCCGAACAGTCTCTGGAAACACCATATATTTT. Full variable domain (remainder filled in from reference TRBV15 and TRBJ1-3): DAMVIQNPRYQVTQFGKPVTLSCSQTLNHNVMYWYQQKSSQAPKLLFHYYDKDFNNEADTPDNFQSRRPNTSFCFLDIRSPGLGDTAMYLCATSRDPRTVSGNTIYFGEGSWLTVV.

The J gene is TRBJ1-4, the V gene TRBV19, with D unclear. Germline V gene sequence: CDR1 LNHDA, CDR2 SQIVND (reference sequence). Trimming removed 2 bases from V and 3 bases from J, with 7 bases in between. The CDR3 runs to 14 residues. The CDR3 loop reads CASSIRVANEKLFF. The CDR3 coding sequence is TGTGCCAGTAGTATACGGGTGGCTAATGAAAAACTGTTTTTT.

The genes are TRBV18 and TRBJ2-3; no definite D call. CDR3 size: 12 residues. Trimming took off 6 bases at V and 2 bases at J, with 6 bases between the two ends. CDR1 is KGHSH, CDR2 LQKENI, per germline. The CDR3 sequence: CASSSVTDTQYF. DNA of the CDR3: TGTGCCAGCTCTTCAGTCACAGATACGCAGTATTTT.

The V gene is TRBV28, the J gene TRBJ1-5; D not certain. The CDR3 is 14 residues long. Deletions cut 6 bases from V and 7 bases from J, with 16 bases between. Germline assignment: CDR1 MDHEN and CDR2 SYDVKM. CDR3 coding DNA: TGTGCCAGCAGCGCCCCAGGTCAGCAACAGCCCCAGCATTTT. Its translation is CASSAPGQQQPQHF. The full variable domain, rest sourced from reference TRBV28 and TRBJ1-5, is DVKVTQSSRYLVKRTGEKVFLECVQDMDHENMFWYRQDPGLGLRLIYFSYDVKMKEKGDIPEGYSVSREKKERFSLILESASTNQTSMYLCASSAPGQQQPQHFGDGTRLSIL.

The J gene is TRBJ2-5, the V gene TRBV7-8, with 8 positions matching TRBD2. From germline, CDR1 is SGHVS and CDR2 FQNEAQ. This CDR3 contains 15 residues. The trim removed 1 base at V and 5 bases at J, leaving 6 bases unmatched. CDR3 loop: CASSLEGLGVETQYF. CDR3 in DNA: TGTGCCAGCAGCTTAGAGGGACTAGGGGTGGAGACCCAGTACTTC.

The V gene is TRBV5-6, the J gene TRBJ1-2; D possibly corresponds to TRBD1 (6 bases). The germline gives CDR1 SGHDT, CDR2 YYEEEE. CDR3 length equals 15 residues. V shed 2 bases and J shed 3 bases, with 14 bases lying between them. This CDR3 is CASSFYNGQYYGYTF. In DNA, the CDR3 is TGTGCCAGCAGCTTTTACAACGGACAGTACTATGGCTACACCTTC.

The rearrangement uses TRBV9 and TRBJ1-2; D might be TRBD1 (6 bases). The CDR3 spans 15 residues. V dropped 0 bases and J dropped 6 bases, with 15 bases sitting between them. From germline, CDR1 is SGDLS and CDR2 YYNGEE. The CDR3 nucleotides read TGTGCCAGCAGCGTAGAGGGGGGAGTGAGTAATGGCTACACCTTC. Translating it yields CASSVEGGVSNGYTF.

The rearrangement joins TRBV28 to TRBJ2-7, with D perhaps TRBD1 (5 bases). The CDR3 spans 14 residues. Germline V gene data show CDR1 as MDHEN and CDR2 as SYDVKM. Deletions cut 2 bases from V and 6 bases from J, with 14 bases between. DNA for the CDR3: TGTGCCAGCAGTTTAGAACAGGTGAGCCGCGAGCAGTACTTC. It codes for CASSLEQVSREQYF.

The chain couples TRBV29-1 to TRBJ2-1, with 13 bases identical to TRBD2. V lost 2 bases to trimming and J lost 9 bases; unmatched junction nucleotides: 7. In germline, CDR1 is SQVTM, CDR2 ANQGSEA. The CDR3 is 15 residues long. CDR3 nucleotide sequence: TGCAGCGTTGAATTGGGGACTAGCGGGAATGGTGAGCAGTTCTTC. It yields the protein CSVELGTSGNGEQFF.

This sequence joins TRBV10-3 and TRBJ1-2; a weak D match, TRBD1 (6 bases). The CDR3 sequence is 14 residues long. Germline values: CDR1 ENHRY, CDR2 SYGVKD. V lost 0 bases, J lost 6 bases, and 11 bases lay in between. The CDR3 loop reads CAISESRQADGYTF. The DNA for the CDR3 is TGTGCCATCAGTGAGTCGAGACAGGCTGATGGCTACACCTTC.

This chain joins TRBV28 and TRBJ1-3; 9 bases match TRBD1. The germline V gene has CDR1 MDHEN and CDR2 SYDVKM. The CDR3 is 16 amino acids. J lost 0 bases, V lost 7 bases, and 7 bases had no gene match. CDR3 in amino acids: CASNQGQGTSGNTIYF. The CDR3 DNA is TGTGCCAGCAACCAAGGACAGGGGACCTCTGGAAACACCATATATTTT.

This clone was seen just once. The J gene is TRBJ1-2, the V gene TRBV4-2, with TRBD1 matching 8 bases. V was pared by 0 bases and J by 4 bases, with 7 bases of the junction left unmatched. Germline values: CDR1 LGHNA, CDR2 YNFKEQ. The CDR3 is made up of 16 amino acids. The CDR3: CASSQDGQGWSYGYTF. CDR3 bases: TGTGCCAGCAGCCAAGATGGACAGGGATGGAGCTATGGCTACACCTTC.